This TCR beta chain came from a study of cytomegalovirus exposure and HLA in healthy donors (dated by TCRdb to 2016 to 2017). For the wider study: According to an earlier analysis of a few hundred of the donors, some 180 million T cells yielded approximately 120 million unique TCR beta sequences and about 300 Gb of sequence data. The number of donors typed differed by locus, with roughly 629-640 for A, B, C, DRB1 and DQB1, around 500 for DQA1, nearly 610 for DPA1, and around 460 for DPB1. Five DR-DQ haplotypes were treated as single units for association and clustering because of strong linkage in the cohort. Around 320 gigabases of sequencing data and tens of millions of unique TCR sequences were included in an early release covering about 700 HLA-typed donors. A later analysis re-examined previously published TCR beta repertoires from 610 or so donors and added high-resolution HLA genotyping to investigate patterns of TCR occurrence. Of the 350 to 450 genotyped donors, approximately 83% fell in the genetic ancestry cluster associated with self-reported Caucasian donors. The study profiled the T cell repertoires of around 700 subjects by immunosequencing and related them to cytomegalovirus serostatus. A separate validation cohort of about 110 different subjects was used in addition to the roughly 620-subject first cohort. To decide whether each TCR beta V gene segment behaved as functional or pseudogenic, an earlier analysis of some 600 of the donors relied on high-throughput TCR beta sequencing. The study aimed to test whether signatures of past pathogen exposure could be identified by cataloging public T cell receptors. The study combined high-throughput TCR immunosequencing, statistical association of individual TCRs with disease status, and machine learning to predict cytomegalovirus infection status. Alongside the repertoire data, information on donor age, sex, ethnicity and CMV serostatus was compiled. All discovery cohort repertoires had been generated on a single sequencing platform. Among some 410 genotyped donors of the cohort, an average of approximately 240,000 unique TCR beta nucleotide sequences was sequenced per donor, of which about 20% were non-productive. A later genetic analysis took genome-wide SNP genotypes for about three fifths of the 666 donors and used that subset as a discovery cohort. In the later analysis, no new phenotypic data were used to find candidate immune exposures; instead, reliance was placed on TCR beta sequences and their occurrence across donors. Both class I and class II loci were covered by HLA typing, at four-digit resolution.

Beyond this particular receptor, the publication reports: Because HLA typing was missing for some donors at each locus, association tests included only the typed subset. In the study, about 150 TCR beta chains were listed as associated with cytomegalovirus. According to a later genetic analysis, donors in an Asian-associated ancestry cluster had fewer N-insertions in productive TCRs than the approximately 630-donor mean. A later analysis associated 16,951 TCR beta sequences with specific HLA alleles at a false discovery rate of 0.05. Most CMV-associated TCR beta chains appeared to be HLA-restricted in a later analysis, and the HLA associations seemed to be driven largely by CMV exposure. An association between a missense DCLRE1C variant and V-gene and J-gene trimming of TCR beta chains was found in a later genetic analysis and replicated in an independent cohort. The sequencing pipeline was judged likely to have produced a cluster of highly shared sequence variants as a technical artifact. This cohort had only TCR beta chains sequenced, and the lack of alpha or paired-chain data limited which features could be detected. In an earlier analysis of under 600 of the donors, most TCR beta V segments were observed in productive rearrangements about 87% or about 30% of the time, broadly matching IMGT annotations. Several of the top co-occurrence clusters appeared to be linked to parvovirus B19, influenza, CMV and Epstein-Barr virus, according to a later analysis. Correlated functional status among segregating V segments might be attributable to linkage disequilibrium, but an unknown experimental factor could not be ruled out. Across donors, most TCR sequences were observed very rarely, whereas some public TCRs were present in many individuals. A further reported finding was that TCR beta sequences accurately predicted the HLA-A and HLA-B alleles for most subjects in the first cohort. In vitro tests confirmed that a few of the cytomegalovirus-associated TCR beta chains recognize cytomegalovirus antigens. The presence/absence analyses assumed that sequencing depth was roughly uniform across donors, and that assumption may not be true. In both the original and validation cohorts, the classifier was reported to diagnose cytomegalovirus status with high specificity and sensitivity. Because counts were too low, approximately 15 rarely observed V segments, including chromosome 9 orphons, were excluded from the earlier analysis of around 590 of the donors. In a later analysis, the rate of TCR association differed among HLA loci, with DRB1 alleles having the most associated TCRs and HLA-C alleles having the fewest. It was suggested by the authors that the approach could potentially be generalized to other disease states and immunological phenotypes. CMV serostatus was the only immune exposure information available for the cohort. Because the 87-base-pair reads could not distinguish some IMGT-functional V segments, including TRBV6-2 and TRBV6-3, those segments were excluded. When HLA alleles, especially DR and DQ, strongly co-occurred, TCR associations were difficult to assign to individual alleles. In a later analysis, HLA-associated TCR beta chains were found to be more clonally expanded and to have lower generation probabilities than equally common non-associated chains.

The cohort was made up of under 800 healthy bone marrow donors. All cohort members were sampled while nominally healthy, although unrecorded immune exposures were likely present. The donor tested CMV seropositive and was one of the 289 seropositive cohort members. Every donor gave a peripheral blood sample, and the peripheral blood mononuclear cells from that sample were used for TCR beta sequencing. Genomic DNA extraction from the blood cell samples was performed with the Qiagen DNeasy Blood Extraction Kit. Libraries were built with the immunoSEQ multiplex PCR assay. The multiplex PCR relied on a mix of 60 forward primers for TCR Vbeta segments and 13 reverse primers for TCR Jbeta segments. The CDR3 region of rearranged TCR beta genes was amplified from genomic DNA with a multiplex PCR assay. The Illumina HiSeq System was used to sequence the amplified TCR beta libraries as 87-base-pair reads. Per the authors' processing: Across the 500 to 700 repertoires, a later analysis counted roughly 77 million unique TCR beta chains, 8.5 million to 12 million of which were shared by at least two donors. A nearest-neighbor algorithm error-corrected the raw reads and collapsed the reads into unique sequences, merging closely related sequences to remove PCR and sequencing errors. Alignment of CDR3 sequences to IMGT reference sequences was used to assign V, D and J gene segments. Each retained sequence needed at least a six-nucleotide match to both a V gene segment and a J gene segment. Rearrangements were called productive when the CDR3 lacked stop codons and stayed in frame with V and J; all others were non-productive. Following IMGT convention, CDR3 was defined as the stretch from the second conserved V-encoded cysteine up to the conserved J-encoded phenylalanine. In an earlier analysis of 500 to 650 of the donors, sequences lacking an unambiguous match to a single V gene segment were excluded. In an earlier analysis of around 590 of the donors, a V segment was called functional when productive rearrangements were above 56.7%, and segregating when the standard deviation between donors exceeded 5%. A statistical classification framework was built to diagnose cytomegalovirus status from the catalog of TCR beta chain sequences. In a later analysis, TCR nucleotide sequences were compared against IMGT/GENE-DB human TR gene sequences so that V and J genes could be assigned. The TCRdist pipeline was used in a later analysis to assign CDR3 sequences and most-parsimonious VDJ recombination scenarios. In a later analysis, every TCR beta chain was defined by the combination of its CDR3 amino acid sequence and its V-gene family, and reads without a unique V-gene family were dropped. A later analysis removed 592 highly shared, low-generation-probability nucleotide sequences to deal with suspected cross-contamination and a sequencing artifact. In a later analysis, a clonal expansion index was calculated for each public chain from normalized within-repertoire ranks of inferred template counts. In a later analysis, generation probabilities were computed using a VDJ recombination model fitted to out-of-frame rearrangements, and the results were checked against IGoR. In a later analysis, TCR-TCR, TCR-HLA and TCR-CMV co-occurrence was scored with hypergeometric tests, and a repertoire-size bias correction was applied to TCR pairs. In a later analysis, false discovery rates were estimated by permuting HLA or CMV assignments 20 times. In a later analysis, co-occurring TCRs were grouped using DBSCAN, with TCRdist sequence similarity added in when clustering inside HLA-allele-positive subsets. For co-occurrence clustering, repertoires with fewer than 30,000 or more than 120,000 public chains were excluded, along with roughly five repertoires with anomalous nucleotide sharing. Here the immuneACCESS table is served through TCRdb, limited to in-frame sequences with V and J called. Missing clones are a known gap in these copies; in checked studies unresolved V genes cover under half, and the rest lacks a known reason. D and trimming were read from the DNA, whereas the V and J calls and clone size are those reported in that table. The sample contains 150,000 to 200,000 clones, 65% to 70% of them found a single time. 8% to 13% of the sample is held by the ten biggest clonotypes.

The CDR3 holds 15 amino acids from the cysteine to the phenylalanine. The entry retains the CDR3 DNA only, 45 bases that are in frame from base 1. The germline V gene encodes CDR1 KGHSH and CDR2 LQKENI. Trimming removed 3 bases from V and 1 base from J, leaving 12 bases between the germline ends. Details on this clone: Its binding antigen is unknown. Per-nucleotide qualities are absent, and no much larger clonotype sits a single base away.

The clonotype comes from a man aged 25 to 40 in good health and CMV-seropositive. The sequenced material came from PBMCs. The rearranged chain carries TRBV18 and TRBJ1-1; the D gene is unclear. The CDR3 protein sequence reads: CASSPARNWNTEAFF. The base sequence is TGTGCCAGCTCACCCGCGCGGAACTGGAACACTGAAGCTTTCTTT.